The sample holds many counts of the clone carrying this T cell receptor (beta chain). Antigen: not known. The sample originates from a study of T cells after posttransplantation cyclophosphamide. Overall study findings and caveats: Donor-recipient repertoire similarity was low at 1-2 months, rising over year one.

Using immunoSEQ multiplex PCR, the repertoire was profiled, and TCRdb retains in-frame clones only, with some absent. The profile covers over 20,000 clones, none occurring a single time. Trimming left V 2 bases short and J 2 bases short, with 10 bases between. CDR3 length: 15 amino acids. CDR1 is MNHNY and CDR2 is SVGAGI in the germline V gene (reference sequence). This TCR derives from a man between 45 and 60 years old in good health, CMV-negative, and a related stem cell transplant donor. This chain links TRBV6-6 with TRBJ2-1; maybe TRBD1 (7 bases). Sequences were obtained from PBMCs. The CDR3: CASSYGGGAYNEQFF. The CDR3 nucleotides are TGTGCCAGCAGTTACGGAGGGGGCGCCTACAATGAGCAGTTCTTC.